This T cell receptor beta chain stems from a study of radiotherapy plus CTLA-4 blockade in lung cancer. Germline CDR1 SNHLY, CDR2 FYNNEI. The CDR3 sequence is 13 residues long. V dropped 6 bases and J dropped 5; count of bases not matched to a gene: 4. Method: immunoSEQ multiplex PCR; TCRdb's copy keeps in-frame clones and lacks some. The sample records roughly 130,000 clones, 80% to 90% being singletons. The specimen comprised peripheral blood, sampled from a patient treated with radiotherapy plus ipilimumab. V gene TRBV2 combines with J gene TRBJ2-7; 10 bases match TRBD2. The TCR was taken from a human donor with non-small cell lung cancer that progressed on radiotherapy plus ipilimumab. The CDR3 region is CASRSLAGDEQYF. CDR3 DNA: TGTGCCAGCAGATCCCTAGCGGGAGACGAGCAGTACTTC.